By share of the sample, the clone carrying this TCR beta chain is medium-sized. Trimming shortened V by 1 base and J by 7 bases, and 11 bases separated the two germline ends. The CDR3 runs to 15 residues. Amplification of TCR beta used genomic DNA extracted from peripheral blood. The sample is drawn from a study of T cell repertoires in aging, cancer and after chemotherapy. Study information: Healthy donor repertoires were recorded over several months to years and showed clear clonal overlap.

A mixed TRB-A/B primer pool amplified rearranged TRB by multiplex touch-down PCR. TCRdb re-called the multiplex PCR reads with MiXCR, one entry per CDR3 protein. The sample consists of several thousand distinct CDR3 sequences, under 30% of them appearing once. The V gene is TRBV12-3 or TRBV12-4, the J gene TRBJ1-6, with a weak D call TRBD1 (6 bases). The TCR originated in a human donor in good health. Sequences were obtained from blood. The CDR3 bases are TGTGCCAGCAGTTTAGGTGGGGGCTTGAATTCACCCCTCCACTTT. Translation gives CASSLGGGLNSPLHF.